These T cell receptor beta chains were read from a single sample in a study of blood T cell repertoires in COVID-19. Sequencing used immunoSEQ multiplex PCR; TCRdb keeps in-frame clones, though not all of them. The sample shows over 150,000 clones, 75% to 85% of them seen only once. The sequencing input was peripheral blood. These TCRs come from a human donor in a cohort sampled during active COVID-19. The CDR3 runs from the conserved cysteine through the conserved F or W. A D gene is named only where the DNA matches it firmly. The size field is filled for only some rows; it gives once, few, many or a size class.

once	TRBV7-9	TRBJ1-1	-	TGTGCCAGCAGCCCTTTAGGAACAGCCAATTCTGAAGCTTTCTTT	CASSPLGTANSEAFF
-	TRBV7-8	TRBJ1-1	-	TGTGCCAGCAGCTTGGGTTGGGAGGGCTCGAGCACTGAAGCTTTCTTT	CASSLGWEGSSTEAFF
-	TRBV2	TRBJ2-3	TRBD2	TGTGCCAGCAGTGAGGCGACACTAAGGACTAGTAGATACCCAGATACGCAGTATTTT	CASSEATLRTSRYPDTQYF
-	TRBV6-5	TRBJ2-7	TRBD1	TGTGCCAGCAGCCAGGGACAGGGGAACGAGCAGTACTTC	CASSQGQGNEQYF
-	TRBV28	TRBJ1-1	TRBD1	TGTGCCAGCACAGGGACAGGGATTGAAGCTTTCTTT	CASTGTGIEAFF
-	TRBV11-2	TRBJ1-1	-	TGTGCCAGCAGCTTAGGGGGCTTATACACTGAAGCTTTCTTT	CASSLGGLYTEAFF
once	TRBV6-1	TRBJ2-2	-	TGTGCCAGCAGTGAATGGTGGGAGGTTTCGAACACCGGGGAGCTGTTTTTT	CASSEWWEVSNTGELFF
-	TRBV7-9	TRBJ2-7	TRBD2	TGTGCCAGCAGCCTGACTAGCGGGACCTCCGAGCAGTACTTC	CASSLTSGTSEQYF
-	TRBV7-9	TRBJ2-2	TRBD1	TGTGCCAGCAGCTCAAACACAGGGGGGAACACCGGGGAGCTGTTTTTT	CASSSNTGGNTGELFF
-	TRBV27	TRBJ2-7	TRBD2	TGTGCCAGCAGTTACCAACTAGCGGGACTTGACGAGCAGTACTTC	CASSYQLAGLDEQYF
-	TRBV3-1/TRBV3-2	TRBJ1-4	-	TGTGCCAGCAGCCAAGGGTGGTCAAGCAAGGCGGTTGGTGAAAAACTGTTTTTT	CASSQGWSSKAVGEKLFF
-	TRBV9	TRBJ1-2	-	TGTGCCAGCACCCTAACCCCGGACACTTATGGCTACACCTTC	CASTLTPDTYGYTF
once	TRBV6-5	TRBJ1-2	TRBD1	TGTGCCAGCAGACTGACAGGGAATTCCTATGGCTACACCTTC	CASRLTGNSYGYTF
-	TRBV5-1	TRBJ1-5	-	TGCGCCAGCAGCTTGGACAGTCAAAGACAGCCCCAGCATTTT	CASSLDSQRQPQHF
-	TRBV16	TRBJ2-3	TRBD2	TGTGCCAGCAGCAAGGGACTAGCGGGAGGCAAAGATACGCAGTATTTT	CASSKGLAGGKDTQYF
-	TRBV5-6	TRBJ1-6	-	TGTGCCAGCAGCAGGGACTTCACCAATAATTCACCCCTCCACTTT	CASSRDFTNNSPLHF
-	TRBV13	TRBJ2-1	-	TGTGCCAGCAGCTCGCCCCAACGAGCGAATGAGCAGTTCTTC	CASSSPQRANEQFF
-	TRBV5-1	TRBJ2-1	TRBD1	TGCGCCAGCAGCATTGGACAGGGGGCCAATGAGCAGTTCTTC	CASSIGQGANEQFF
-	TRBV5-1	TRBJ2-5	-	TGCGCCAGCAGCTTCGCCGGGACAAGGGGGAGAGAGACCCAGTACTTC	CASSFAGTRGRETQYF
-	TRBV11-2	TRBJ2-1	TRBD2	TGTGCCAGCAGCTTACTGGCGGGAGCTTTTGATGAGCAGTTCTTC	CASSLLAGAFDEQFF
-	TRBV9	TRBJ1-6	-	TGTGCCAGCAGCGTAGATTTGGCAGGAAATTCACCCCTCCACTTT	CASSVDLAGNSPLHF
many	TRBV5-1	TRBJ1-4	-	TGCGCCAGCAGCTTCGGCAGGGGCACTAATGAAAAACTGTTTTTT	CASSFGRGTNEKLFF
many	TRBV27	TRBJ2-7	TRBD1	TGTGCCAGCAGCCTTTGGACAGGCTCCTACGAGCAGTACTTC	CASSLWTGSYEQYF
few	TRBV5-1	TRBJ1-1	TRBD1	TGCGCCAGCAGCGGGGGACAGATCACTGAAGCTTTCTTT	CASSGGQITEAFF
-	TRBV7-2	TRBJ1-3	-	TGTGCCAGCAGCTTCGCAGTCTCTGGAAACACCATATATTTT	CASSFAVSGNTIYF
-	TRBV18	TRBJ1-1	-	TGTGCCAGCTCACCCCGAGCACAGGGATCGAACACTGAAGCTTTCTTT	CASSPRAQGSNTEAFF
-	TRBV2	TRBJ2-7	-	TGTGCCAGCCGAATGGGGCTGCCATCCTACGAGCAGTACTTC	CASRMGLPSYEQYF
-	TRBV27	TRBJ1-2	TRBD1	TGTGCCAGCAGTCCCTATCGGACAGGGTGGGTCTATGGCTACACCTTC	CASSPYRTGWVYGYTF
-	TRBV6-2/TRBV6-3	TRBJ1-5	-	TGTGCCAGCAGTCGGACAACCAATCAGCCCCAGCATTTT	CASSRTTNQPQHF
-	TRBV11-2	TRBJ2-7	TRBD1	TGTGCCAGCAGCGAGGGACAGTCCTACGAGCAGTACTTC	CASSEGQSYEQYF
-	TRBV12-5	TRBJ2-7	-	TGTGCTAGTGGGAGGGACTCCTACGAGCAGTACTTC	CASGRDSYEQYF
-	TRBV12-5	TRBJ2-1	-	TGTGCTAGTGGCCCCCCCCTCCGGGCGGGCCATGAGCAGTTCTTC	CASGPPLRAGHEQFF
few	TRBV21-1	TRBJ2-7	-	TGTGCCAGCAGCCGAGCGCTAGCGGGATTGTACGAGCAGTACTTC	CASSRALAGLYEQYF
-	TRBV14	TRBJ2-2	-	TGTGCCAGCAGCCGGAATACAGGGATCGGCGGGGAGCTGTTTTTT	CASSRNTGIGGELFF
once	TRBV5-1	TRBJ2-1	-	TGCGCCAGCAGCTTGGGACTTAATGAGCAGTTCTTC	CASSLGLNEQFF
-	TRBV5-4	TRBJ2-7	-	TGTGCCAGCAGCTTGGCGGCGGCCGAGCAGTACTTC	CASSLAAAEQYF
-	TRBV7-2	TRBJ2-5	-	TGTGCCAGCAGCTTAACTTCATTAGAGACCCAGTACTTC	CASSLTSLETQYF
-	TRBV7-2	TRBJ1-4	-	TGTGCCAGCAGCTTAGGCAGAGGAACTAATGAAAAACTGTTTTTT	CASSLGRGTNEKLFF
-	TRBV2	TRBJ2-7	TRBD2	TGTGCCAGCAGTGACCGGACTAGCGGGAGTGTCAACGAGCAGTACTTC	CASSDRTSGSVNEQYF
-	TRBV5-6	TRBJ2-7	-	TGTGCCAGCAGCGGCGGGACTCTCTACGAGCAGTACTTC	CASSGGTLYEQYF
-	TRBV19	TRBJ2-1	TRBD2	TGTGCCAGTAGCCTTCGGGCTAGCGGGATTAGACGTAACAATGAGCAGTTCTTC	CASSLRASGIRRNNEQFF
once	TRBV15	TRBJ1-4	-	TGTGCCACCAGCAGCCCTCCCCCTAATGAAAAACTGTTTTTT	CATSSPPPNEKLFF
-	TRBV27	TRBJ1-1	TRBD1	TGTGCCAGCCGGATGGACAGGGAGGGCACTGAAGCTTTCTTT	CASRMDREGTEAFF
-	TRBV27	TRBJ2-7	TRBD1	TGTGCCACCTCAGACAGGGTCCACGAGCAGTACTTC	CATSDRVHEQYF
-	TRBV10-1	TRBJ1-1	-	TGCGCCAGCAGTCAGGGAATGAACACTGAAGCTTTCTTT	CASSQGMNTEAFF
few	TRBV7-8	TRBJ1-5	-	TGTGCCAGCAGCTTAGGAGGGTTTAACGGCAATCAGCCCCAGCATTTT	CASSLGGFNGNQPQHF
-	TRBV12-3/TRBV12-4	TRBJ2-2	-	TGTGCCAGCAAGGAGTACGGGGAGCTGTTTTTT	CASKEYGELFF
-	TRBV7-2	TRBJ2-7	-	TGTGCCAGCAACCAACAGGGAGGGGACTACGAGCAGTACTTC	CASNQQGGDYEQYF
once	TRBV5-1	TRBJ2-3	TRBD2	TGCGCCAGCAGCCAACACCCGGGACTAGCGGCTAGCACAGATACGCAGTATTTT	CASSQHPGLAASTDTQYF
-	TRBV3-1/TRBV3-2	TRBJ2-7	TRBD1	TGTGCCAGCAGCCAAGGCGGACAGGGCCAGTACTTC	CASSQGGQGQYF
-	TRBV7-9	TRBJ2-7	-	TGTGCCAGCAGCCTGAGGCAGGGTTGGGATTACGAGCAGTACTTC	CASSLRQGWDYEQYF
-	TRBV5-1	TRBJ2-5	TRBD2	TGCGCCAGCAGCTCCATCGAGCGGGGGAGGGTAGAGACCCAGTACTTC	CASSSIERGRVETQYF
-	TRBV2	TRBJ1-3	-	TGTGCCAGCAGTGACGAGGGCTCTGGAAACACCATATATTTT	CASSDEGSGNTIYF
-	TRBV19	TRBJ2-1	TRBD2	TGTGCCACTGCCCCCCCACAGGGCAGCGGGAGGAGGGGATACAATGAGCAGTTCTTC	CATAPPQGSGRRGYNEQFF